This TCR beta chain was recovered during a study of cytomegalovirus exposure and HLA in healthy donors. With 1 base removed from V and 4 bases from J, the gap between germline ends came to 4 bases. CDR3 size: 13 residues. The germline gives CDR1 SGHAT, CDR2 FQNNGV. Findings and limits, study-wide: TCR beta sequences reportedly predicted most subjects' HLA-A and HLA-B alleles accurately.

With 60 Vbeta and 13 Jbeta primers, the PCR was carried out. Measured with immunoSEQ multiplex PCR; TCRdb has only the in-frame clones, and not every one. The sample includes some 110,000 clones, roughly 77% of them seen just once. Comment on this clone: Its antigen is currently unknown.

The sequenced material came from PBMCs. The chain uses TRBV11-2 and TRBJ2-2; D is unresolved. This sequence originates from a man aged 40-50 years in good health and CMV-seronegative. CDR3 in DNA: TGTGCCAGCAGCTTAGTAATCACCGGGGAGCTGTTTTTT. This gives the protein CASSLVITGELFF.